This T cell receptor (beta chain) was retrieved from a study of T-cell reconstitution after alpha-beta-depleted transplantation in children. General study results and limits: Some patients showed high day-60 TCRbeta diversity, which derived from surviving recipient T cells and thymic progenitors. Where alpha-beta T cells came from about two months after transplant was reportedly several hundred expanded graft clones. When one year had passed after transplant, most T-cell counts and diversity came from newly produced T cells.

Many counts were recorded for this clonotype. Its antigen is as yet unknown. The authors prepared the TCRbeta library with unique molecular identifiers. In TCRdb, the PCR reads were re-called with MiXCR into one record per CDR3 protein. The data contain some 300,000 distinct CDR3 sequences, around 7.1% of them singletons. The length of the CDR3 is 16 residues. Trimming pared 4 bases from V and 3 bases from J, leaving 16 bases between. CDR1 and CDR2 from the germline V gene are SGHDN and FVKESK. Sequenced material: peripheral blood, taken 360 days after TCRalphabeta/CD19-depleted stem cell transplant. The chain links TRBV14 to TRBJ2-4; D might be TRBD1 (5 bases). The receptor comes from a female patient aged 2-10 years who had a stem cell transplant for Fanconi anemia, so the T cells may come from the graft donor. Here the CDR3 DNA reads TGTGCCAGCAGCCCCCCCCCAGGGAAAGTCAAAAACATTCAGTACTTC. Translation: CASSPPPGKVKNIQYF.